The 27 T cell receptor beta chains below come from one sample, sequenced in a study of response to subunit inactivated influenza vaccine. Each CDR3 protein is one row after TCRdb ran MiXCR on the RT-PCR reads. Of around 850,000 distinct CDR3 sequences listed, roughly 18% are singletons. This specimen was PBMCs from blood, taken about 5 days after vaccination. The source of these receptors is a man aged 50-60 years who received an inactivated influenza vaccine.

V is TRBV20-1 and J is TRBJ2-1, with 7 nucleotides matching TRBD2. CDR3 length equals 17 residues. CDR1 and CDR2 from the germline V gene are DFQATT and SNEGSKA (reference sequence). The junction had 9 bases not matched to a gene; V was cut back by 1 base and J by 0 bases. This chain's CDR3 is CSARGLIGGSSYNEQFF. As DNA, the CDR3 is TGCAGTGCTAGAGGTTTAATAGGCGGGAGCTCCTACAATGAGCAGTTCTTC.

This rearrangement joins TRBV6-2 or TRBV6-3 to TRBJ2-7, with a tentative D call TRBD2 (6 bases). The CDR3 covers 16 residues. Germline loops: CDR1 MNHEY, CDR2 SVGEGT. With 0 bases removed from V and 3 bases from J, the gap between germline ends came to 15 bases. The CDR3 DNA follows: TGTGCCAGCAGTTACTCGAAGTCGGGAGCGTACTACGAGCAGTACTTC. This translates into CASSYSKSGAYYEQYF.

This clonotype has ten or more counts. This could be a read error, since a much larger clone is one nucleotide away. This sequence joins TRBV6-2 or TRBV6-3 and TRBJ1-1, with no clear D. V shed 6 bases and J shed 1 base, with 0 bases lying between them. The germline V gene has CDR1 MNHEY and CDR2 SVGEGT. The CDR3 contains 10 residues. CDR3 protein: CASRNTEAFF. In DNA, the CDR3 is TGTGCCAGCAGGAACACTGAAGCTTTCTTT.

The chain couples TRBV7-6 to TRBJ2-2; D perhaps matches TRBD2 (6 bases). There are 15 residues in the CDR3. Trimming shortened V by 2 bases and J by 4 bases, and 11 bases separated the two germline ends. The V gene's germline CDR1 is SGHVS and CDR2 FNYEAQ. CDR3 nucleotide sequence: TGTGCCAGCAGCTTAAGGCGGCGGGGCACCGGGGAGCTGTTTTTT. The encoded protein is CASSLRRRGTGELFF.

This clonotype was seen more than once but under ten times. V and J are TRBV6-1 and TRBJ2-6, with D unresolved. The germline V gene has CDR1 MNHNS and CDR2 SASEGT. There are 17 residues in the CDR3. V lost 6 bases and J 4 bases, leaving 19 bases between the germline ends. CDR3 nucleotide sequence: TGTGCCAGCAGCCCCAAAGTTCAGGAGTCCGGGGCCAACGTCCTGACTTTC. This sequence encodes CASSPKVQESGANVLTF.

This clonotype appeared many times. The chain links TRBV12-3 or TRBV12-4 to TRBJ1-2; maybe TRBD1 (6 bases). The CDR3 spans 12 residues. V was clipped by 1 base and J by 8 bases, with 8 bases between them. For the CDR3, the DNA is TGTGCCAGCAGTTTAGGGGGGCTCGGCTACACCTTC. It specifies CASSLGGLGYTF.

This clonotype was detected a few times. The V gene is TRBV4-1, the J gene TRBJ2-5, with TRBD1 identical over 11 bases. CDR1 is MGHRA, CDR2 YSYEKL, per germline. With 6 bases clipped from V and 1 base from J, the junction kept 4 bases outside the gene matches. The CDR3 sequence is 15 residues long. CDR3: CASSRTGGPQETQYF. The CDR3 coding sequence is TGCGCCAGCAGTAGGACAGGGGGCCCCCAAGAGACCCAGTACTTC.

The chain uses TRBV7-2 and TRBJ2-6; D gene ambiguous. CDR1 and CDR2 from the germline V gene are SGHTA and FQGNSA. V lost 6 bases and J lost 7, with 13 bases in between. This CDR3 is 14 amino acids long. CDR3 in DNA: TGTGCCAGCAGGGCCTCTGGTGGAGCCAACGTCCTGACTTTC. It translates to CASRASGGANVLTF.

The J gene is TRBJ2-1, the V gene TRBV18; D is uncertain. Trimming left V 4 bases short and J 3 bases short, with 10 bases between. CDR3 length: 14 residues. Germline CDR1 reads KGHSH; CDR2 reads LQKENI. The CDR3 coding sequence is TGTGCCAGCTCACGTTCGAGCAGCTACAATGAGCAGTTCTTC. The encoded protein is CASSRSSSYNEQFF.

In its sample, this clonotype was seen many times. This chain uses TRBV29-1 with TRBJ2-7; 13 bases map to TRBD2. Germline values: CDR1 SQVTM, CDR2 ANQGSEA. This CDR3 has 16 amino acids. V dropped 1 base and J dropped 4; count of bases not matched to a gene: 7. The CDR3 here is CSVEGTSGSKIYEQYF. In nucleotides, the CDR3 is TGCAGCGTTGAAGGGACTAGCGGGAGTAAGATTTACGAGCAGTACTTC.

This clonotype occurred a few times. The chain is built from TRBV6-2 or TRBV6-3 and TRBJ1-3; D is perhaps TRBD1 (5 bases). CDR1 MNHEY and CDR2 SVGEGT come from the germline V gene. Trimming took 5 bases from V and 0 from J, leaving 8 bases between them. This CDR3 is built from 14 residues. The CDR3 spells CASSTGSSGNTIYF. In DNA, the CDR3 is TGTGCCAGCAGTACAGGAAGCTCTGGAAACACCATATATTTT.

The chain joins TRBV20-1 to TRBJ1-5; D remains unclear. V was clipped by 5 bases and J by 0 bases, with 8 bases between them. The CDR3 runs to 13 residues. Germline V gene sequence: CDR1 DFQATT, CDR2 SNEGSKA (reference sequence). The CDR3 coding sequence is TGCAGTGCTCAACCCAATAGCAATCAGCCCCAGCATTTT. Translation gives CSAQPNSNQPQHF.

The chain recombines TRBV24-1 with TRBJ2-1; 10 bases are shared with TRBD2. The CDR3 has 17 amino acids. V dropped 5 bases and J dropped 0; count of bases not matched to a gene: 6. Germline V gene sequence: CDR1 KGHDR, CDR2 SFDVKD. The CDR3: CATSARGLADSYNEQFF. Written as DNA, the CDR3 is TGTGCCACCAGTGCCCGCGGACTAGCGGACTCCTACAATGAGCAGTTCTTC.

This clonotype showed up many times. The chain uses TRBV20-1 and TRBJ2-3; 7 bases are a match to TRBD2. Per germline, CDR1 DFQATT and CDR2 SNEGSKA (reference sequence). With 1 base clipped from V and 3 bases from J, the junction kept 1 base outside the gene matches. This CDR3 has 13 residues. For the CDR3, the DNA is TGCAGTGCTAGAGTGCGGGGGACAGATACGCAGTATTTT. This translates into CSARVRGTDTQYF.

This clonotype has just a few counts. V and J are TRBV11-2 and TRBJ2-2; 7 bases match TRBD1. Germline-derived CDR1 and CDR2 are SGHAT and FQNNGV. This CDR3 has 14 amino acids. J was trimmed by 6 bases and V by 3 bases; bases with no gene match: 4. The CDR3 sequence is CASSLLDRAGELFF. CDR3 sequence (DNA): TGTGCCAGCAGCTTGCTCGACAGGGCCGGGGAGCTGTTTTTT.

This clonotype has a count of ten or more. This chain connects TRBV6-5 to TRBJ2-7; a possible D gene is TRBD2 (7 bases). The CDR3 runs to 15 residues. Trimming removed 0 bases at V and 2 bases at J, with 11 bases between. Per the germline V gene, CDR1 is MNHEY and CDR2 is SVGAGI. The CDR3 DNA follows: TGTGCCAGCAGTTACTCCGGGGGGCGCGCCTACGAGCAGTACTTC. It codes for CASSYSGGRAYEQYF.

This clonotype was counted many times. V usage is TRBV20-1 and J usage is TRBJ1-1; 7 bases fit TRBD1. V gave up 7 bases and J gave up 2 bases; unmatched junction bases: 10. The germline CDR1 and CDR2 sequences are DFQATT and SNEGSKA (reference sequence). The CDR3 contains 14 residues. In DNA form, the CDR3 reads TGCAGTGTCCGAGCGGGGACAGCTAACACTGAAGCTTTCTTT. It encodes CSVRAGTANTEAFF.

The chain joins TRBV28 to TRBJ2-7, with D perhaps matching TRBD2 (5 bases). CDR3 length equals 18 residues. From germline, CDR1 is MDHEN and CDR2 SYDVKM. Trimming removed 1 base from V and 7 bases from J, with 26 bases in between. The CDR3 loop reads CASSLFVEAAYQPDEQYF. For the CDR3, the DNA is TGTGCCAGCAGTTTATTTGTGGAGGCAGCCTATCAGCCTGATGAGCAGTACTTC.

This clonotype was counted between two and nine times. The chain links TRBV4-1 to TRBJ2-7, with 11 bases aligning to TRBD1. This CDR3 region has 16 residues. CDR1 MGHRA and CDR2 YSYEKL come from the germline V gene. J lost 0 bases, V lost 4 bases, and 5 bases had no gene match. The CDR3 bases are TGCGCCAGCAGCCTAGGACAGGGGGCGAGCTCCTACGAGCAGTACTTC. It translates to CASSLGQGASSYEQYF.

The rearrangement joins TRBV3-2 to TRBJ2-7; TRBD2, the table's D call, lacks a check against the DNA. TRBV3-2 is annotated as a pseudogene. The CDR3 totals 13 residues. The chain's CDR3 is CASGTGLLCEQYF. The CDR3 DNA is TGTGCCAGCGGCACCGGACTCCTCTGCGAGCAGTACTTC.

V and J are TRBV5-1 and TRBJ2-5, with 9 bases identical to TRBD1. Germline V gene data show CDR1 as SGHRS and CDR2 as YFSETQ. The trim removed 3 bases at V and 2 bases at J, leaving 8 bases unmatched. This CDR3 region has 16 residues. CDR3 residues: CASSSHRGLPQETQYF. In nucleotides, the CDR3 is TGCGCCAGCAGCTCGCACAGGGGGCTCCCGCAAGAGACCCAGTACTTC. Full variable domain (outside the CDR3, taken from reference TRBV5-1 and TRBJ2-5): KAGVTQTPRYLIKTRGQQVTLSCSPISGHRSVSWYQQTPGQGLQFLFEYFSETQRNKGNFPGRFSGRQFSNSRSEMNVSTLELGDSALYLCASSSHRGLPQETQYFGPGTRLLVL.

The CDR3 region is CASSYQRRTSGANVLTF. The DNA for the CDR3 is TGTGCCAGCAGTTACCAGAGGAGAACATCAGGGGCCAACGTCCTGACTTTC. The chain couples TRBV6-2 or TRBV6-3 to TRBJ2-6; D is uncertain. With 2 bases removed from V and 4 bases from J, the gap between germline ends came to 15 bases. The CDR3 spans 17 residues. Per germline, CDR1 MNHEY and CDR2 SVGEGT.

This clonotype was detected only a few times. CDR3 sequence: CASSLDPNSEQYF. In DNA, the CDR3 is TGCGCCAGCAGCTTGGATCCCAATTCCGAGCAGTACTTC. The V gene is TRBV5-1, the J gene TRBJ2-7, with D unresolved. This CDR3 has 13 amino acids. Germline V gives CDR1 SGHRS, CDR2 YFSETQ. V lost 0 bases, J lost 6 bases, and 10 bases lay in between.

This clonotype was seen a few times. V and J are TRBV4-2 and TRBJ2-1, with D maybe TRBD1 (5 bases). CDR3 length equals 15 residues. Germline V lookup: CDR1 LGHNA, CDR2 YNFKEQ. With 3 bases removed from V and 1 base from J, the gap between germline ends came to 10 bases. As DNA, the CDR3 is TGTGCCAGCAGCCAGGACCAGGGATCCTACAATGAGCAGTTCTTC. This sequence encodes CASSQDQGSYNEQFF.

This clonotype was found a few times. The chain carries TRBV7-2 and TRBJ2-5; D not resolved. V was pared by 6 bases and J by 5 bases, with 13 bases between. The CDR3 is 13 residues long. Per the germline V gene, CDR1 is SGHTA and CDR2 is FQGNSA. CDR3 protein: CASSYVFRETQYF. DNA for the CDR3: TGTGCCAGCAGTTATGTCTTCCGGGAGACCCAGTACTTC.

This clonotype was counted ten times or more. V and J are TRBV12-3 or TRBV12-4 and TRBJ1-5, with D possibly TRBD1 on 5 matching bases. V was shortened by 5 bases and J by 7 bases, with 9 bases between the two germline ends. This CDR3 has 12 residues. The chain's CDR3 is CASSGGGQPQHF. In nucleotides, the CDR3 is TGTGCCAGCAGTGGGGGAGGACAGCCCCAGCATTTT.

This clonotype was seen more than once but under ten times. The chain recombines TRBV6-5 with TRBJ2-1; a possible D gene is TRBD1 (7 bases). Germline CDR1 MNHEY, CDR2 SVGAGI. Trimming cost V 1 base and J 6 bases, with 13 bases left between them. CDR3 size: 15 residues. CDR3 bases: TGTGCCAGCAGTTACTTGTCAGGGGGAGGCAATGAGCAGTTCTTC. It codes for CASSYLSGGGNEQFF.